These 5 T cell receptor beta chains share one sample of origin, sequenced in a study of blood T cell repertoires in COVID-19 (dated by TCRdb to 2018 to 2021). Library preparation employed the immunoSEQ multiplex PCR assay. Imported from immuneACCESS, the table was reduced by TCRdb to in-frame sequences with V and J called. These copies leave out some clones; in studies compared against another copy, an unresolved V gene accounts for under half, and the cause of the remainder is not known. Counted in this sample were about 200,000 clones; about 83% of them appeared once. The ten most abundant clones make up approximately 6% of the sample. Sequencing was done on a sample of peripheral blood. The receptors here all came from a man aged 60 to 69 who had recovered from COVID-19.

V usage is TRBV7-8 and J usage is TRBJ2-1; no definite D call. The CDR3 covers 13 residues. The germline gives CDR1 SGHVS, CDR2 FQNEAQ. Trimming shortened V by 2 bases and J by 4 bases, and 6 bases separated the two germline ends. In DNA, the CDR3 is TGTGCCAGCAGCTTAACAAATTACAATGAGCAGTTCTTC. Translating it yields CASSLTNYNEQFF. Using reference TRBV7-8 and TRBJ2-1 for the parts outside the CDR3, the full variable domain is GAGVSQSPRYKVAKRGQDVALRCDPISGHVSLFWYQQALGQGPEFLTYFQNEAQLDKSGLPSDRFFAERPEGSVSTLKIQRTQQEDSAVYLCASSLTNYNEQFFGPGTRLTVL.

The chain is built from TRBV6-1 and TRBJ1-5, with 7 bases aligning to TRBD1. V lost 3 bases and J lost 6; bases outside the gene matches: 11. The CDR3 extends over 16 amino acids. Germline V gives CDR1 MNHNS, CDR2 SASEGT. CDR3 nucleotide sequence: TGTGCCAGCAGTGATCAACCGGACAGGTTGGGTCAGCCCCAGCATTTT. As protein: CASSDQPDRLGQPQHF.

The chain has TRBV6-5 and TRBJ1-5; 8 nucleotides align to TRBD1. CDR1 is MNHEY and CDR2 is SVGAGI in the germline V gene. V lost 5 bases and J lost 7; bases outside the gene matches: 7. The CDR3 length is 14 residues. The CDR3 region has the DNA TGTGCCAGCAGTCCCCGGACAGGGAAACAGCCCCAGCATTTT. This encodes CASSPRTGKQPQHF.

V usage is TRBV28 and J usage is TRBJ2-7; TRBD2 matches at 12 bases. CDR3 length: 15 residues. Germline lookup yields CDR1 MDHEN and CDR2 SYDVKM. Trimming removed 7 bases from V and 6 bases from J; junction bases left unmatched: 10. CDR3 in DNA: TGTGCCAGCACCGGTTCTAGCGGGAGGGCTCGCGAGCAGTACTTC. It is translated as CASTGSSGRAREQYF.

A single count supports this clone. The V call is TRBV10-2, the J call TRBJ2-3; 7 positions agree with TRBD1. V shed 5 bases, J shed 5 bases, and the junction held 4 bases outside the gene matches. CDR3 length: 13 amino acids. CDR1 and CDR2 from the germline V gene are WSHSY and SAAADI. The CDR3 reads CASSLTGEDTQYF. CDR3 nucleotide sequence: TGCGCCAGCAGTTTAACAGGGGAAGATACGCAGTATTTT.